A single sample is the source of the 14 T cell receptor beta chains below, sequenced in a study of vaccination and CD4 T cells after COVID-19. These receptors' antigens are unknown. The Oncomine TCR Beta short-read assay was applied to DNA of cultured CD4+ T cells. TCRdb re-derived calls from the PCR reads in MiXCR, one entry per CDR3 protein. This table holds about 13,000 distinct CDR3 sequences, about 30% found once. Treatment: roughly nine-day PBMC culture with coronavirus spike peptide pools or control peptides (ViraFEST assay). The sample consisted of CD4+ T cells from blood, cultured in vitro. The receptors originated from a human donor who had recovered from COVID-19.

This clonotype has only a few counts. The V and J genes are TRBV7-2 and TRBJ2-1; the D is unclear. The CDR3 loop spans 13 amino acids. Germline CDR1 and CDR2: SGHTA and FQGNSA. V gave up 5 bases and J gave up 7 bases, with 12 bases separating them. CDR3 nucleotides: TGTGCCAGCAGCCAACCGGGTTGGAATGAGCAGTTCTTC. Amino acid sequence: CASSQPGWNEQFF.

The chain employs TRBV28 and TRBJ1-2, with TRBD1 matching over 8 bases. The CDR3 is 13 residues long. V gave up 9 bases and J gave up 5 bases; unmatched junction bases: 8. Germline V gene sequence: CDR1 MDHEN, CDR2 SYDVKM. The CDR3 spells CASQTGDVYGYTF. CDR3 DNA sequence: TGTGCCAGTCAGACAGGGGACGTTTATGGCTACACCTTC.

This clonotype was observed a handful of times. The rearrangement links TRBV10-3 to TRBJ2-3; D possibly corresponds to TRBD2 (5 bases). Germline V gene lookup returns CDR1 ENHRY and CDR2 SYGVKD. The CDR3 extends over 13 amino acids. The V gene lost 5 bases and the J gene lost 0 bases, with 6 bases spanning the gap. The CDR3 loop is CAISRGSTDTQYF. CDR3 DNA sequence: TGTGCCATCAGTCGGGGAAGCACAGATACGCAGTATTTT.

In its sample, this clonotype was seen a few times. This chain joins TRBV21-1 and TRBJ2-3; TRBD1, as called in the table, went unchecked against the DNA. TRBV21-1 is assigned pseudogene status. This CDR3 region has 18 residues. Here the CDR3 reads CASSKAGRQGAKTDTQYF. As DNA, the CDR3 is TGTGCCAGCAGCAAAGCGGGCCGACAGGGGGCTAAGACAGATACGCAGTATTTT.

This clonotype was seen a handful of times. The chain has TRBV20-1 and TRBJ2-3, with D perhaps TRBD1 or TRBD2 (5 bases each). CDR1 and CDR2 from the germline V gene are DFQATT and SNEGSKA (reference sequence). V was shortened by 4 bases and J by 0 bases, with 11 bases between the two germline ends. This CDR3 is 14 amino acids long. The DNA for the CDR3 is TGCAGTGCTACCAGGGAGTATAGCACAGATACGCAGTATTTT. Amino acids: CSATREYSTDTQYF.

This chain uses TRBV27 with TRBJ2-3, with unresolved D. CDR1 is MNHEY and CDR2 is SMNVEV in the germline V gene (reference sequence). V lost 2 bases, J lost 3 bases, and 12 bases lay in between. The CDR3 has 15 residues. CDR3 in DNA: TGTGCCAGCAGTTTAGGACCCCTGGGGACAGATACGCAGTATTTT. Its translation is CASSLGPLGTDTQYF.

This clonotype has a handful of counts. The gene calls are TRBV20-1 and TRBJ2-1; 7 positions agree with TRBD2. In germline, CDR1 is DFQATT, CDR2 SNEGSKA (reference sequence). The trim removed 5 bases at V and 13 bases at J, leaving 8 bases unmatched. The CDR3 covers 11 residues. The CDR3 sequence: CSAHPRTRQFF. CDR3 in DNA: TGCAGTGCTCACCCAAGGACTAGACAGTTCTTC.

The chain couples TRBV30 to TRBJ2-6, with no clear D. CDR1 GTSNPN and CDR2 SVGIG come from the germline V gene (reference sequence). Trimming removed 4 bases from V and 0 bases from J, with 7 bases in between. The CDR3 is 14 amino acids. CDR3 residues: CAWIDNSGANVLTF. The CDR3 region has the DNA TGTGCCTGGATCGACAACTCTGGGGCCAACGTCCTGACTTTC.

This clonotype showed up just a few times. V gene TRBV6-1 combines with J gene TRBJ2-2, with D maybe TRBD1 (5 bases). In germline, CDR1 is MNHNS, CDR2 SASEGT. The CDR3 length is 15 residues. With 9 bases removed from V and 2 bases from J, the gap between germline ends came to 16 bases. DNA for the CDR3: TGTGCCAGTACACAGGACCCCCTAAACACCGGGGAGCTGTTTTTT. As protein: CASTQDPLNTGELFF.

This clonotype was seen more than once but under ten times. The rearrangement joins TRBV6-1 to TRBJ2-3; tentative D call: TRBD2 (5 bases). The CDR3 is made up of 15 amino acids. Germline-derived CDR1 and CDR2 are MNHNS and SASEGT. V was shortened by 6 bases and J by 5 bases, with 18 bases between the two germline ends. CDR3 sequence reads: CASSRGGREGDTQYF. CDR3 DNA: TGTGCCAGCAGCCGGGGTGGGAGAGAAGGAGATACGCAGTATTTT.

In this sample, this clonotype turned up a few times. The CDR3: CASSPAGQRFTDTQYF. The DNA of the CDR3 is TGTGCCAGCAGTCCCGCGGGACAGCGATTCACAGATACGCAGTATTTT. The V and J genes are TRBV12-3 or TRBV12-4 and TRBJ2-3; a possible D gene is TRBD1 (7 bases). This CDR3 comprises 16 residues. V lost 5 bases to trimming and J lost 2 bases, with 17 bases between them.

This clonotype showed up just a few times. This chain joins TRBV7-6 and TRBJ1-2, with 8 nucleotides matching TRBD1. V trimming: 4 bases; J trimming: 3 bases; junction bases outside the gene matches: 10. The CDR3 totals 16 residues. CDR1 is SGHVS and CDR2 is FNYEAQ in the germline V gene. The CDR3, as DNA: TGTGCCAGCAGCTGGACAGGGTCCCTCCAAGACTATGGCTACACCTTC. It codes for CASSWTGSLQDYGYTF. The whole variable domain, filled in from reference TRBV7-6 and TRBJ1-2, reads GAGVSQSPRYKVTKRGQDVALRCDPISGHVSLYWYRQALGQGPEFLTYFNYEAQQDKSGLPNDRFSAERPEGSISTLTIQRTEQRDSAMYRCASSWTGSLQDYGYTFGSGTRLTVV.

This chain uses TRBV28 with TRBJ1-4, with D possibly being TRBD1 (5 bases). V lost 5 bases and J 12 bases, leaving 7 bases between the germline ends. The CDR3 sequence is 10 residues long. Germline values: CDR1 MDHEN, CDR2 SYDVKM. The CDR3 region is CASSGTELFF. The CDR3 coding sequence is TGTGCCAGCAGTGGGACGGAACTGTTTTTT.

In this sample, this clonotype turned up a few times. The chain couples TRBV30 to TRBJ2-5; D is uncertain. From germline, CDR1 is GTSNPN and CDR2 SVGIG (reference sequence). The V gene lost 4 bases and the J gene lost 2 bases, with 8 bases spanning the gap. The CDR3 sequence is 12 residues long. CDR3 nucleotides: TGTGCCTGGACACCTCAACAAGAGACCCAGTACTTC. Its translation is CAWTPQQETQYF.